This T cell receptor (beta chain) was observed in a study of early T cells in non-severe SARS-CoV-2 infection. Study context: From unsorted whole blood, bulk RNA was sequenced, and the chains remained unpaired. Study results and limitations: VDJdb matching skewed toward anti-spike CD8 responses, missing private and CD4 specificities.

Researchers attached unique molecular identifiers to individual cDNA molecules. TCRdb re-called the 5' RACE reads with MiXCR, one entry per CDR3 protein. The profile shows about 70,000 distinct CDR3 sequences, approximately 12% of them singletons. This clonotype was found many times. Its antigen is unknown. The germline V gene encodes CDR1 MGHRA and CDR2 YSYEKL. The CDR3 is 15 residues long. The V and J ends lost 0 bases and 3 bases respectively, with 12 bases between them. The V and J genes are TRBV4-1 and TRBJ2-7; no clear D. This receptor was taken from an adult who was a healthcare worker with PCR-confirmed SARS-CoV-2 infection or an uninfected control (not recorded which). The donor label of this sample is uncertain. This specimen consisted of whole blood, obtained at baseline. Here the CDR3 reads CASSQDPSVYYEQYF. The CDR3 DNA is TGCGCCAGCAGCCAAGACCCGTCCGTCTACTACGAGCAGTACTTC.